The 15 T cell receptor beta chains reported below all come from one sample, sequenced in a study of T-cell memory formation after mild COVID-19. A single record per CDR3 protein comes from TCRdb applying MiXCR to the 5' RACE reads. Of about 140,000 distinct CDR3 sequences listed, 11% to 15% are singletons. Sample: PBMCs or a T cell subset sorted from them (not recorded which). The receptors originated from an adult woman who had mild COVID-19 (a few samples of this study predate the infection). Cell type and time point are not known.

This clonotype was seen a few times. The chain recombines TRBV4-2 with TRBJ2-1, with 9 nucleotides matching TRBD2. CDR3 length: 14 residues. Germline V CDR1 and CDR2: LGHNA, YNFKEQ. DNA of the CDR3: TGTGCGGCCGGCGGGGGGGTCTCCTACAATGAGCAGTTCTTC. Protein: CAAGGGVSYNEQFF.

This clonotype was detected once. V is TRBV5-4 and J is TRBJ1-1; the match to TRBD1 covers 9 bases. Germline-derived CDR1 and CDR2 are SGHNT and YYREEE (reference sequence). The J segment lost 6 bases and the V segment lost 4 bases, leaving 16 bases of the junction unmatched. This CDR3 is built from 17 residues. CDR3 residues: CASSPWTGAPGFAEAFF. DNA for the CDR3: TGTGCCAGCAGCCCCTGGACAGGGGCCCCGGGATTCGCTGAAGCTTTCTTT.

This chain uses TRBV13 with TRBJ1-1; no definite D call. CDR1 PRHDT and CDR2 FYEKMQ come from the germline V gene (reference sequence). The CDR3 consists of 12 residues. Trimming shortened V by 5 bases and J by 6 bases, and 10 bases separated the two germline ends. In DNA form, the CDR3 reads TGTGCCAGCAGCCCAAGTACGGCTGAAGCTTTCTTT. It specifies CASSPSTAEAFF.

There are a few counts of this clonotype. The chain combines TRBV7-9 with TRBJ2-7; tentatively, D is TRBD1 or TRBD2 (6 bases each). This CDR3 contains 12 residues. Germline CDR1 SEHNR, CDR2 FQNEAQ (reference sequence). Trimming left V 4 bases short and J 6 bases short, with 10 bases between. CDR3 DNA: TGTGCCAGCAGCTCAGGAGGGGGCGAGCAGTACTTC. It encodes CASSSGGGEQYF.

This clonotype showed up just a few times. The rearrangement uses TRBV4-1 and TRBJ1-1, with D hard to call. Germline CDR1 and CDR2: MGHRA and YSYEKL. Trimming shortened V by 0 bases and J by 5 bases, and 13 bases separated the two germline ends. This CDR3 has 15 residues. CDR3 loop: CASSQDLTRRTEAFF. CDR3 nucleotides: TGCGCCAGCAGCCAAGACCTCACTAGAAGGACTGAAGCTTTCTTT.

This chain uses TRBV7-3 with TRBJ2-3; 7 positions agree with TRBD2. Trimming took 0 bases from V and 2 from J; bases not matched to a gene: 2. Germline values: CDR1 SGHTA, CDR2 FQGTGA. The CDR3 is 15 residues long. In nucleotides, the CDR3 is TGTGCCAGCAGCTTAACCGGACTAGACACAGATACGCAGTATTTT. It is translated as CASSLTGLDTDTQYF.

This chain connects TRBV7-6 to TRBJ2-1; D gene ambiguous. Germline V gives CDR1 SGHVS, CDR2 FNYEAQ. V was shortened by 5 bases and J by 9 bases, with 23 bases between the two germline ends. The length of the CDR3 is 16 residues. This CDR3 is CASSPAVESPDGEQFF. CDR3 DNA: TGTGCCAGCAGCCCCGCTGTGGAGAGTCCCGATGGTGAGCAGTTCTTC. The variable domain in full, with the rest retrieved from reference TRBV7-6 and TRBJ2-1, is GAGVSQSPRYKVTKRGQDVALRCDPISGHVSLYWYRQALGQGPEFLTYFNYEAQQDKSGLPNDRFSAERPEGSISTLTIQRTEQRDSAMYRCASSPAVESPDGEQFFGPGTRLTVL.

This clonotype was seen only a few times. The CDR3 is CASSQAPGLDLEQYF. The CDR3 nucleotides read TGTGCCAGCAGCCAAGCCCCCGGACTAGATCTCGAGCAGTACTTC. The genes are TRBV14 and TRBJ2-7; 7 positions agree with TRBD2. Germline V CDR1 and CDR2: SGHDN, FVKESK. The trim removed 1 base at V and 6 bases at J, leaving 9 bases unmatched. The CDR3 length is 15 residues.

There are a few counts of this clonotype. This chain links TRBV3-1 with TRBJ2-2, with D possibly TRBD2 on 5 matching bases. Trimming left V 5 bases short and J 3 bases short, with 13 bases between. The germline V gene encodes CDR1 LGHDT and CDR2 YNNKEL (reference sequence). CDR3 length equals 15 residues. In nucleotides, the CDR3 is TGTGCCAGCAGCAACTGGGAGCTGTACACCGGGGAGCTGTTTTTT. Translation gives CASSNWELYTGELFF.

This clonotype turned up a few times. The rearrangement uses TRBV4-2 and TRBJ2-2, with D maybe TRBD1 (6 bases). The germline V gene has CDR1 LGHNA and CDR2 YNFKEQ. V lost 1 base to trimming and J lost 3 bases, with 12 bases between them. The CDR3 sequence is 16 residues long. The CDR3: CASSQVAGVDTGELFF. CDR3 bases: TGTGCCAGCAGCCAAGTTGCAGGGGTGGACACCGGGGAGCTGTTTTTT.

This clonotype was counted many times. J is TRBJ2-1 and V is TRBV7-3, with 7 nucleotides matching TRBD1. The CDR3 is 15 residues long. With V trimmed by 0 bases and J by 6 bases, 5 bases remained unmatched. Germline V lookup: CDR1 SGHTA, CDR2 FQGTGA. The CDR3 loop reads CASSLTGGAFNEQFF. In nucleotides, the CDR3 is TGTGCCAGCAGCTTAACAGGGGGCGCGTTCAATGAGCAGTTCTTC. Full variable domain (outside the CDR3, taken from reference TRBV7-3 and TRBJ2-1): GAGVSQTPSNKVTEKGKYVELRCDPISGHTALYWYRQSLGQGPEFLIYFQGTGAADDSGLPNDRFFAVRPEGSVSTLKIQRTERGDSAVYLCASSLTGGAFNEQFFGPGTRLTVL.

This clonotype was seen a few times. The J gene is TRBJ2-7, the V gene TRBV5-6; D not certain. CDR3 length: 14 residues. Trimming removed 2 bases from V and 4 bases from J, with 13 bases in between. Germline V gives CDR1 SGHDT, CDR2 YYEEEE. The DNA for the CDR3 is TGTGCCAGCAGCTTTCAAGGGTCCGGATACGAGCAGTACTTC. Translation gives CASSFQGSGYEQYF. The whole variable domain, remainder taken from reference TRBV5-6 and TRBJ2-7, is DAGVTQSPTHLIKTRGQQVTLRCSPKSGHDTVSWYQQALGQGPQFIFQYYEEEERQRGNFPDRFSGHQFPNYSSELNVNALLLGDSALYLCASSFQGSGYEQYFGPGTRLTVT.

J is TRBJ2-7 and V is TRBV3-1, with D tentatively TRBD2 (5 bases). The CDR3 has 14 residues. The V gene's germline CDR1 is LGHDT and CDR2 YNNKEL (reference sequence). Trimming pared 8 bases from V and 4 bases from J, leaving 18 bases between. The CDR3 bases are TGTGCCAGCGTTGGACTTTCGACGAAGTACGAGCAGTACTTC. This translates into CASVGLSTKYEQYF.

The chain has TRBV4-1 and TRBJ2-5, with 7 bases matching TRBD2. Germline loops: CDR1 MGHRA, CDR2 YSYEKL. The CDR3 has 16 amino acids. V lost 0 bases and J lost 5; bases outside the gene matches: 9. CDR3 sequence (DNA): TGCGCCAGCAGCCAAGAGGGGGGGACCTTCGGGGAGACCCAGTACTTC. This sequence encodes CASSQEGGTFGETQYF.

The table lists this clonotype with a few counts. The J gene is TRBJ2-7, the V gene TRBV4-3; a possible D gene is TRBD1 (6 bases). This CDR3 region has 16 residues. The germline gives CDR1 LGHNA, CDR2 YSLEER. With 0 bases removed from V and 0 bases from J, the gap between germline ends came to 12 bases. CDR3 sequence: CASSQDRGQTSYEQYF. CDR3 nucleotide sequence: TGCGCCAGCAGCCAAGATCGCGGACAGACCTCCTACGAGCAGTACTTC.